This entry concerns a single T cell receptor beta chain. This sample stems from a study of patients and donors after allogeneic stem cell transplantation. The CDR3 covers 19 residues. Germline V gene lookup returns CDR1 LGHDT and CDR2 YNNKEL (reference sequence). The ends lost 0 bases at V and 2 bases at J; junction bases unmatched: 13. TCRdb ran MiXCR on the RT-PCR reads and lists one entry per CDR3 protein. The table shows about 200,000 distinct CDR3 sequences, with less than 45% occurring only once. The source is a human donor who was either an allogeneic HSCT recipient or a stem cell or donor lymphocyte infusion donor (not recorded which). It is not recorded whose cells these are; they may come from a transplant donor. This chain connects TRBV3-1 to TRBJ2-3; 8 nucleotides align to TRBD1. Input material: blood, either unsorted or a sorted T cell fraction (not recorded which). The CDR3 DNA follows: TGTGCCAGCAGCCAAGATCTTGTCATTGGACAGGGTTCCACAGATACGCAGTATTTT. Translating it yields CASSQDLVIGQGSTDTQYF.